Listed below are T cell receptor beta chains from one sample, sequenced in a study of T cells in Graves' hyperthyroidism and ophthalmopathy. A single record per CDR3 protein comes from TCRdb applying MiXCR to the multiplex PCR reads. The sample has about 640,000 distinct CDR3 sequences, roughly 20% seen once. Material: blood. Source of these receptors: a young man with Graves' ophthalmopathy. The CDR3 runs from the conserved cysteine through the conserved F or W.

V gene: TRBV29-1
CDR3 protein: CSVVSGGSSYNEQFF

V gene: TRBV24-1
CDR3 protein: CAIPEAEPYEQYF

V gene: TRBV14
CDR3 protein: CASSQAGLAGATDTQYF

V gene: TRBV7-2
CDR3 protein: CASSLQSDHTDTQYF

V gene: TRBV20-1
CDR3 protein: CSARYRTDGYTF

V gene: TRBV4-1
CDR3 protein: CASSHFLTDSTDTQYF

V gene: TRBV29-1
CDR3 protein: CSVDPSGDEQFF

V gene: TRBV28
CDR3 protein: CASSFSGGRVRTQYF

V gene: TRBV7-2
CDR3 protein: CASVFRGGLYNEQFF

V gene: TRBV6-1
CDR3 protein: CASCPLTSRVNYGYTF

V gene: TRBV6-1
CDR3 protein: CATTSDRVQPQHF

V gene: TRBV24-1
CDR3 protein: CATSDSYQETQYF

V gene: TRBV25-1
CDR3 protein: CASSDGSGNQPQHF